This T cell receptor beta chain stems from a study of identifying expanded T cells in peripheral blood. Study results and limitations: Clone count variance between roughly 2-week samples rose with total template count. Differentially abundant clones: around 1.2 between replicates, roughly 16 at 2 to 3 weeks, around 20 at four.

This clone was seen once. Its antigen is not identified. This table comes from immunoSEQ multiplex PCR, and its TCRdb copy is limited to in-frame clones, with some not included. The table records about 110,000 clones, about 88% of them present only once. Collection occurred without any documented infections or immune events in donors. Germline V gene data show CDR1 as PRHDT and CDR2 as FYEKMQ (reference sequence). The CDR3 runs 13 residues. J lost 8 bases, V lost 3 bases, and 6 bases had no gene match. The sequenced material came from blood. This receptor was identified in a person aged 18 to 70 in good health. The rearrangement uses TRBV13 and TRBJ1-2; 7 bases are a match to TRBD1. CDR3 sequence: CASSFSTGNGYTF. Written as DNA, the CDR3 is TGTGCCAGCAGCTTCTCGACAGGGAACGGCTACACCTTC.